This T cell receptor beta chain comes out of a study of post-analysis software for immune sequencing data. Study information: Relapsing-remitting, secondary progressive and progressive-relapsing forms made up the multiple sclerosis disease courses.

Unique molecular identifiers tagged the TCR beta cDNA libraries. TCRdb re-derived calls from the PCR reads in MiXCR, one entry per CDR3 protein. This table has 800,000 to 950,000 distinct CDR3 sequences, 53% appearing once. Sequences were obtained from blood. This clonotype was sampled from a girl aged 10 to 17 with multiple sclerosis.

CDR3 nucleotides: TGTGCCAGCAGTTTAGTTACGGTTAGCACTGAAGCTTTCTTT. Translation gives CASSLVTVSTEAFF. The chain employs TRBV12-3 or TRBV12-4 and TRBJ1-1; no firm D call. This CDR3 region has 14 residues. V was pared by 1 base and J by 4 bases, with 10 bases between.